This T cell receptor (beta chain) was observed in a study of blood T cell repertoires in COVID-19. Across the study: The United States, Italy and Spain were the sources of the acute and convalescent COVID-19 samples. T cells, B-cell-depleted T cells, or PBMCs provided the cDNA or gDNA that served as material.

Original handling: By means of reference gene primer amplification, nucleated cell counts were estimated. Repertoires were generated with immunoSEQ multiplex PCR, while TCRdb's copy carries only in-frame clones and drops some. The DNA was the basis for D and trimming; V, J and clone size are from that table. The table has more than 110,000 clones, about 84% seen once. Material for sequencing was peripheral blood. The sequence came from a woman of 80 years or more in a cohort sampled during active or convalescent COVID-19.

The CDR3 here is CARDGATTWGEDEKLFF. The CDR3, as DNA: TGTGCTCGCGATGGGGCAACAACGTGGGGCGAGGATGAAAAACTGTTTTTT. The V call is TRBV30, the J call TRBJ1-4, with D tentatively TRBD1 (5 bases). Per the germline V gene, CDR1 is GTSNPN and CDR2 is SVGIG (reference sequence). The CDR3 contains 17 residues.